The 5 T cell receptor beta chains in this list originate from one sample, sequenced in a study of T cells expressing NK-cell markers. For each CDR3 protein, TCRdb gives one entry from its re-call of the 5' RACE reads, without DNA. Recorded here are about 110,000 distinct CDR3 sequences; the top ten clones represent less than 20%. Sequencing was performed on blood T cells: a sorted CD56 or NKG2C T cell subset, CD4+ or CD8+ T cells, or bulk PBMC T cells (not recorded which). The origin of the receptors is a woman aged 18 to 75 in good health.

This chain uses TRBV19 with TRBJ2-1; TCRdb names TRBD2, which stays unverified in the absence of DNA. The CDR3 length is 13 residues. CDR1 is LNHDA and CDR2 is SQIVND in the germline V gene (reference sequence). This chain's CDR3 is CASSILLEVEQFF.

The V and J genes are TRBV20-1 and TRBJ2-2; the D gene TCRdb calls, TRBD2, cannot be checked with no DNA. The germline V gene encodes CDR1 DFQATT and CDR2 SNEGSKA (reference sequence). The CDR3 spans 15 residues. The CDR3 protein is CSANTAGAETGELFF.

The chain joins TRBV4-3 to TRBJ2-4; TCRdb lists TRBD2, though no DNA is available to test this call. The CDR3 has 14 residues. Germline CDR1 and CDR2: LGHNA and YSLEER. Here the CDR3 reads CASSRTRAKNIQYF.

This chain joins TRBV4-3 and TRBJ1-1. The CDR3 extends over 16 amino acids. The germline V gene has CDR1 LGHNA and CDR2 YSLEER. The CDR3 loop is CASSQGQGPLGTEAFF.

The V and J genes are TRBV2 and TRBJ2-1; TCRdb's D call, TRBD1, is unchecked because there is no DNA. This CDR3 region has 15 residues. Germline-derived CDR1 and CDR2 are SNHLY and FYNNEI. This CDR3 is CASSPDPSSYNEQFF.